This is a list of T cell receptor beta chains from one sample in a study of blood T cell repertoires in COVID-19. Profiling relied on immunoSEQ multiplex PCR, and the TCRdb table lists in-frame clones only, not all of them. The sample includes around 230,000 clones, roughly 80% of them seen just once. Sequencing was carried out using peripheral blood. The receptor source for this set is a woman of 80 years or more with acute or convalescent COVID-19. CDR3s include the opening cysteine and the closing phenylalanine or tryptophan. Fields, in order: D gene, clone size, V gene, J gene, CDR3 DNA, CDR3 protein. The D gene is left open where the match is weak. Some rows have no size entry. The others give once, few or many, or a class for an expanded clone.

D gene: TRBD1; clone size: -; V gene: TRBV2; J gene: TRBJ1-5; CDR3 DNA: TGTGCCAGCAGCGCGGACAGGGGAAGCAATCAGCCCCAGCATTTT; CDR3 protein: CASSADRGSNQPQHF
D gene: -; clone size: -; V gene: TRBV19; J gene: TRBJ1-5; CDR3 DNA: TGTGCCAGTAGTATCCTTTCAGGATTCAATCAGCCCCAGCATTTT; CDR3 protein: CASSILSGFNQPQHF
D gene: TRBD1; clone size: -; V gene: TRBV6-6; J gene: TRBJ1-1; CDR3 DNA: TGTGCCAGCAGTTACGTACAGGGGGCTGATGGCACTGAAGCTTTCTTT; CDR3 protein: CASSYVQGADGTEAFF
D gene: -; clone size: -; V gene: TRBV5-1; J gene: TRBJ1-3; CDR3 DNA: TGCGCCAGCAGAACTGACAGAAACTCTGGAAACACCATATATTTT; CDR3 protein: CASRTDRNSGNTIYF
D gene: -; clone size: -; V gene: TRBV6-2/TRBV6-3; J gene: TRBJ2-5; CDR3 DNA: TGTGCCAGCAGCACCCCGCAGGGTACCAAAGAGACCCAGTACTTC; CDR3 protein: CASSTPQGTKETQYF
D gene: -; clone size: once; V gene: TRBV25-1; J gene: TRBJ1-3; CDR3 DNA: TGTGCCAGCAGGGACTCCATCTCTGGAAACACCATATATTTT; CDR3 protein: CASRDSISGNTIYF
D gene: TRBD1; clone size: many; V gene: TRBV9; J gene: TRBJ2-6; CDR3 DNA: TGTGCCAGCAGCGTAGTCGGGTCGGGACAGGGGTTTTCGCGCTCTGGGGCCAACGTCCTGACTTTC; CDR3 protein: CASSVVGSGQGFSRSGANVLTF
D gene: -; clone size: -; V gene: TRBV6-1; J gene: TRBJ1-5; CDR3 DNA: TGTGCCAGCAGTGAAGCGCAGTATAGCAATCAGCCCCAGCATTTT; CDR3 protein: CASSEAQYSNQPQHF
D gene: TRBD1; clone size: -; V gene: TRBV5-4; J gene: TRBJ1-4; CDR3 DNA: TGTGCCAGCAGCGCATCAGGGGGCAGGAATGAAAAACTGTTTTTT; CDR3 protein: CASSASGGRNEKLFF
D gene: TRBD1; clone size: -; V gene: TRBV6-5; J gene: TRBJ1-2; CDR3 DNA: TGTGCCAGCAGATCGGGACAGGCCTATGGCTACACCTTC; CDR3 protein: CASRSGQAYGYTF
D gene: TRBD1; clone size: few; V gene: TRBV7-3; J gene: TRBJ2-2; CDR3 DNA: TGTGCCAGCAGCCCTCGGACAGGGGCCACCGGGGAGCTGTTTTTT; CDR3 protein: CASSPRTGATGELFF
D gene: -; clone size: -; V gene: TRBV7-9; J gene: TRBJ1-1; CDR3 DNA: TGTGCCAGCAGCTCCCCGGGGGTATTAAGGGACACTGAAGCTTTCTTT; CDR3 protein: CASSSPGVLRDTEAFF
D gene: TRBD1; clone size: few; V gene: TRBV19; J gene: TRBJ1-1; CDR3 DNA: TGTGCCAGTAGCCCTCGGAGGGGGACAGGGAACACTGAAGCTTTCTTT; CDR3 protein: CASSPRRGTGNTEAFF
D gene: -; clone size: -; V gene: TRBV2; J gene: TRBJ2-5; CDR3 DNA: TGTGCCAGCAGTTCCCCCGGGACAAGAAAAGAGACCCAGTACTTC; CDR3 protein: CASSSPGTRKETQYF
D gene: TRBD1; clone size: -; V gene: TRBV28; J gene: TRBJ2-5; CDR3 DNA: TGTGCCAGCAGTTCTCCGGGACAGGGAAATCAAGAGACCCAGTACTTC; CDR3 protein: CASSSPGQGNQETQYF
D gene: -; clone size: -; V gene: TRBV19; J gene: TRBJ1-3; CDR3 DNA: TGTGTTTCGGGGGGCACTGGAAACACCATATATTTT; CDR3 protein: CVSGGTGNTIYF
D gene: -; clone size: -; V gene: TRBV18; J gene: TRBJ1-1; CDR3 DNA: TGTGCCAGCTCACCACCCGACAGAACCATGAACACTGAAGCTTTCTTT; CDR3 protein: CASSPPDRTMNTEAFF
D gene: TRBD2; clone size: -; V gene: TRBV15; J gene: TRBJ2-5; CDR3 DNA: TGTGCCACCAGCAGAGATCCTAGCGGGCAAGAGACCCAGTACTTC; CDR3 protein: CATSRDPSGQETQYF
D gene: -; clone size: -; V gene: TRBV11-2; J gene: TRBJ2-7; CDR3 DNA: TGTGCCAGCAGCCTGACAGAATCCTACGAGCAGTACTTC; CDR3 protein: CASSLTESYEQYF
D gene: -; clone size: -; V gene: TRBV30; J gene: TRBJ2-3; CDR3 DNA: TGTGCCTGGAGTCACCCGGGACAAGGCACAGATACGCAGTATTTT; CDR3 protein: CAWSHPGQGTDTQYF
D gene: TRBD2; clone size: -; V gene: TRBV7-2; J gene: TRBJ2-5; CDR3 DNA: TGTGCCAGCAGCCCGGGGGGGCCAGAGACCCAGTACTTC; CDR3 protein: CASSPGGPETQYF
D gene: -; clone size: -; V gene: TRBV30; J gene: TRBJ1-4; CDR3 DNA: TGTGCCTGGAGCCTCGGGACACCGAATGAAAAACTGTTTTTT; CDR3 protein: CAWSLGTPNEKLFF
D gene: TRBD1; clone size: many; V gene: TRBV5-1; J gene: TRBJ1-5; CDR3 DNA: TGCGCCAGCAGCCCCGGGACAGAGGGTCAGCCCCAGCATTTT; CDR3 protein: CASSPGTEGQPQHF
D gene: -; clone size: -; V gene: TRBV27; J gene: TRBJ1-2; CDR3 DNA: TGTGCCAGCAGTTTATCGATGGGGACAACTAACTATGGCTACACCTTC; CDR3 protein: CASSLSMGTTNYGYTF
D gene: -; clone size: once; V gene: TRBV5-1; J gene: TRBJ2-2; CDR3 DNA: TGCGCCAGCAGCCGACCCCTAGACGGCCTGAACACCGGGGAGCTGTTTTTT; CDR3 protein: CASSRPLDGLNTGELFF
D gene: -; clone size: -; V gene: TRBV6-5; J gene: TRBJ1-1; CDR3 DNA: TGTGCCAGCAGTTCCCTCGGGTGGAACACTGAAGCTTTCTTT; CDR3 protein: CASSSLGWNTEAFF
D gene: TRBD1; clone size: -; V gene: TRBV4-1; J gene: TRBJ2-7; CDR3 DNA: TGCGCCAGCAGCCAGGACAGGTTTACCTACGAGCAGTACTTC; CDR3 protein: CASSQDRFTYEQYF
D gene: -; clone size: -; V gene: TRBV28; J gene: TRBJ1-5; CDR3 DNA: TGTGCCAGTCTGGGGCGACAGGACGGTCAGCCCCAGCATTTT; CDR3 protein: CASLGRQDGQPQHF
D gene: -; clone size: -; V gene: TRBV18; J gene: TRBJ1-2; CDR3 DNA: TGTGCCAGCTCACCAGGCATGTCCTATGGCTACACCTTC; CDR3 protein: CASSPGMSYGYTF
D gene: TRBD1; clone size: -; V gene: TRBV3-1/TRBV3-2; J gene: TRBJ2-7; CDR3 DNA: TGTGCCAGCAGCCAAGATCGTTACAGGGGGCGCCCAGACCCCTACGAGCAGTACTTC; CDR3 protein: CASSQDRYRGRPDPYEQYF
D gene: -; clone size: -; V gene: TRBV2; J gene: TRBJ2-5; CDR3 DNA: TGTGCCAGCAGTGAGGGGCCCCCAGAGACCCAGTACTTC; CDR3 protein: CASSEGPPETQYF
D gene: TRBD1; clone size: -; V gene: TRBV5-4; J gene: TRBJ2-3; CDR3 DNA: TGTGCCAGCAGCTTGGGCCGTAGACAGGGAGCAGATACGCAGTATTTT; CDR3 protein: CASSLGRRQGADTQYF
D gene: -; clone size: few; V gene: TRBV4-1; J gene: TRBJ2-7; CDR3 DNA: TGCGCCAGCAGCCCGGGGACTGGTGGATACGAGCAGTACTTC; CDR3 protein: CASSPGTGGYEQYF
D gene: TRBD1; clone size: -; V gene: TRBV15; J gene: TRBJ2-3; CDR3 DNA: TGTGCCACCAGCAAGGGACAGGGTAGCACAGATACGCAGTATTTT; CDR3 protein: CATSKGQGSTDTQYF
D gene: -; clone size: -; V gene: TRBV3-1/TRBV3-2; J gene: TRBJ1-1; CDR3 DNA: TGTGCCAGCAGCCCCACAGGGATGAACACTGAAGCTTTCTTT; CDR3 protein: CASSPTGMNTEAFF
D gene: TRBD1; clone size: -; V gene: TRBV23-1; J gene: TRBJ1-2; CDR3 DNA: TGCGCCAGCAGTCCGGGACAGGGCTATGGCTACACCTTC; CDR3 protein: CASSPGQGYGYTF
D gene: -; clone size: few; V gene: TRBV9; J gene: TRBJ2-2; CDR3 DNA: TGTGCCAGCAGCGTAGGAGGGAGCGGAGCAAACACCGGGGAGCTGTTTTTT; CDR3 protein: CASSVGGSGANTGELFF
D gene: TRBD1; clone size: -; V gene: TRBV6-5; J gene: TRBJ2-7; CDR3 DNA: TGTGCCAGCAAACCGGGACAGGGTCACTACGAGCAGTACTTC; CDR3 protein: CASKPGQGHYEQYF
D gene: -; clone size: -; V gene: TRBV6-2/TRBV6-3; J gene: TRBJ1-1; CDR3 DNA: TGTGCCAGCAGTTTTCCCGGGGGGGCCGGGTACACTGAAGCTTTCTTT; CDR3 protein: CASSFPGGAGYTEAFF
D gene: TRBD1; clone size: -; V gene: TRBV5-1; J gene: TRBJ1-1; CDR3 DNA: TGCGCCAGCAGCTTAACAGGGGATACTGAAGCTTTCTTT; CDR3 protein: CASSLTGDTEAFF
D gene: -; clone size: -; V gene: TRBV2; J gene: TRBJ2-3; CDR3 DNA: TGTGCCAGCAGGGCGGGGTCAGGCACAGATACGCAGTATTTT; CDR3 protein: CASRAGSGTDTQYF
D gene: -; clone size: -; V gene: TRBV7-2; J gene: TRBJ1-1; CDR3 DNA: TGTGCCAGCAGCTCCCCGGGGAGGCTGAACACTGAAGCTTTCTTT; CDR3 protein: CASSSPGRLNTEAFF
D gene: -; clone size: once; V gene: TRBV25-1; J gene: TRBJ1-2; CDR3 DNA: TGTGCCAGCCTACCGGGGGGGCGCGACTATGGCTACACCTTC; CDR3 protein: CASLPGGRDYGYTF
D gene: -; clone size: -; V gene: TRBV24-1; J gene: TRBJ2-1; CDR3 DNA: TGTGCCACCAGCCCAGGCTATAGCTCCTACAATGAGCAGTTCTTC; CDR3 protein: CATSPGYSSYNEQFF
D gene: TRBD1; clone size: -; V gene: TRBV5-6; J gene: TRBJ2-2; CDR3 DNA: TGTGCCAGCAGCTGGACAGGGGCGAACACCGGGGAGCTGTTTTTT; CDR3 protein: CASSWTGANTGELFF
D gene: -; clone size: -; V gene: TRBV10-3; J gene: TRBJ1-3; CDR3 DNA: TGTGCCATCAGACCACAGGTCTCTGGAAACACCATATATTTT; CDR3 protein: CAIRPQVSGNTIYF
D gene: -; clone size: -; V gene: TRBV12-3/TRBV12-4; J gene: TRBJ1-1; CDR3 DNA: TGTGCCAGCAGTTCATTAGCGAACACTGAAGCTTTCTTT; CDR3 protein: CASSSLANTEAFF
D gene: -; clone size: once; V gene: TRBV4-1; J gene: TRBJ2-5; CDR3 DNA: TGCGCCAGCAGCAAGAGGGGGGAGACCCAGTACTTC; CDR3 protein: CASSKRGETQYF
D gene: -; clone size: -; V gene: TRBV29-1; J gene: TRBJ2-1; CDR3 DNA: TGCAGCGTTGAAGAAGGGGCAGGCTCCTACAATGAGCAGTTCTTC; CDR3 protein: CSVEEGAGSYNEQFF
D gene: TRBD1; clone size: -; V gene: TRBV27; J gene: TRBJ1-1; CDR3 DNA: TGTGCCAGCGGGAGACAGGGTTCGATCGCTGAAGCTTTCTTT; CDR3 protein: CASGRQGSIAEAFF
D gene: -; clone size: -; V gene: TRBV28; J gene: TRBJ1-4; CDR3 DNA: TGTGCCAGCAGTGCCGGGGGGGGAGGAAAACTGTTTTTT; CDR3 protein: CASSAGGGGKLFF
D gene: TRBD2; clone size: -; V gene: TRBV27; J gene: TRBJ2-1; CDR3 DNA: TGTGCCAGCAGTTTACTCCGGACTAGCGGGGGGGACAATGAGCAGTTCTTC; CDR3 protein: CASSLLRTSGGDNEQFF
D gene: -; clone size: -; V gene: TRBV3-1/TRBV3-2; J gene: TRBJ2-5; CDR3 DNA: TGTGCCAGCAGCTCTCGGGGGTCAGAGACCCAGTACTTC; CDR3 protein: CASSSRGSETQYF
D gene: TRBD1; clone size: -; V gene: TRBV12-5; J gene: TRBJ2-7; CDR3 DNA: TGTGCTAGTGGTTTGCAGGGGGCGGGAGAGCAGTACTTC; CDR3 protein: CASGLQGAGEQYF
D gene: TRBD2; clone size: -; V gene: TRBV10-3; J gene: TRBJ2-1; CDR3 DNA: TGTGCCATCAGTGAGTCACTAGCGGGGGTTGATGAGCAGTTCTTC; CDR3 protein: CAISESLAGVDEQFF
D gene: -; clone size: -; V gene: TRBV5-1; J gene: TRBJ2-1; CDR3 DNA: TGCGCCAGCAGCTTGGCCTCAGGCTCCTACAATGAGCAGTTCTTC; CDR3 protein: CASSLASGSYNEQFF
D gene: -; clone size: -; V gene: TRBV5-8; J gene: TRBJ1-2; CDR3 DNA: TGTGCCAGCAGCTTTGGAGGGAATGGCTACACCTTC; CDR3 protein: CASSFGGNGYTF
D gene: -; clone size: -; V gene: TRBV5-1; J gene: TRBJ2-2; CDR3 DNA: TGCGCCAGCAGGGGGGGACAGACGAACACCGGGGAGCTGTTTTTT; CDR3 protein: CASRGGQTNTGELFF
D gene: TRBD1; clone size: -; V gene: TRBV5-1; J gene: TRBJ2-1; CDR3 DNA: TGCGCCAGCTCAACGTTGCGAGACAGGGGGCGGAATGAGCAGTTCTTC; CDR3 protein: CASSTLRDRGRNEQFF